The rows below give T cell receptor beta chains drawn from one sample of a study of radiation and T cells in renal cell carcinoma. Profiling relied on immunoSEQ multiplex PCR, and the TCRdb table lists in-frame clones only, not all of them. The repertoire has 15,000 to 20,000 clones, 58% of them found once; the top ten carry about 8.9%. Sequencing was performed on tumor tissue, taken from a patient whose treatment was nephrectomy without radiotherapy. The receptors derive from a man aged 35 to 55 with renal cell carcinoma. The CDR3 runs from the conserved cysteine through the conserved F or W. A D gene is named only where the DNA matches it firmly. Expanded clones are given a class, and other clones once, few, many or no size at all.

v_gene,abundance,d_gene,j_gene,CDR3aa,CDR3nt
TRBV7-8,-,-,TRBJ1-3,CASSLGNTIYF,TGTGCCAGCAGCCTTGGAAACACCATATATTTT
TRBV4-1,-,-,TRBJ1-6,CASSQDKNSITLHF,TGCGCCAGCAGCCAAGATAAGAACAGTATTACCCTCCACTTT
TRBV7-9,few,TRBD1,TRBJ1-6,CASSLTGTGGSSPLHF,TGCGCCAGCAGCCTCACCGGGACAGGGGGCTCTTCACCCCTCCACTTT
TRBV28,-,-,TRBJ1-1,CATRDTNTEAFF,TGTGCCACCCGGGACACCAACACTGAAGCTTTCTTT
TRBV5-1,once,-,TRBJ2-3,CASSPDSNTDTQYF,TGCGCCAGCAGCCCGGACAGTAACACAGATACGCAGTATTTT
TRBV2,-,TRBD1,TRBJ2-4,CASSVGTGIQYF,TGTGCCAGCAGTGTAGGGACAGGTATTCAGTACTTC
TRBV27,-,TRBD1,TRBJ1-1,CASSTPGQVLTFF,TGTGCCAGCAGCACTCCGGGACAGGTCCTTACTTTCTTT
TRBV9,-,-,TRBJ2-3,CASSESSDTQYF,TGTGCCAGCAGCGAGTCTTCAGATACGCAGTATTTT
TRBV28,-,-,TRBJ2-5,CASSSPGDAHQETQYF,TGTGCCAGCAGTTCACCAGGGGACGCGCACCAAGAGACCCAGTACTTC
TRBV7-9,few,-,TRBJ1-3,CASSSGITTGNTIYF,TGTGCCAGCAGCTCAGGGATAACGACTGGAAACACCATATATTTT
TRBV30,-,TRBD1,TRBJ2-3,CAMDRGYTDTQYF,TGTGCAATGGACAGGGGATACACAGATACGCAGTATTTT
TRBV5-1,-,-,TRBJ1-3,CASSSLGGSGNTIYF,TGCGCCAGCAGCTCGCTAGGCGGCTCTGGAAACACCATATATTTT
TRBV9,-,-,TRBJ1-3,CASSFQGFSGNTIYF,TGTGCCAGCAGCTTTCAGGGTTTTTCTGGAAACACCATATATTTT
TRBV4-1,medium-sized,-,TRBJ1-1,CASSLGQSTTEAFF,TGCGCCAGCAGCCTCGGACAGAGCACCACTGAAGCTTTCTTT
TRBV5-1,-,TRBD1,TRBJ1-2,CASSSFGGRQGNYGYTF,TGCGCCAGCAGCTCCTTTGGTGGTCGACAGGGTAACTATGGCTACACCTTC
TRBV2,-,-,TRBJ2-7,CASRDIAYEQYF,TGTGCCAGCAGGGACATAGCGTACGAGCAGTACTTC
TRBV6-6,-,-,TRBJ1-1,CASSYWKTDMNTEAFF,TGTGCCAGCAGTTACTGGAAGACAGACATGAACACTGAAGCTTTCTTT
TRBV28,few,-,TRBJ2-1,CASRPPGPNEQFF,TGTGCCAGCAGGCCCCCGGGGCCCAATGAGCAGTTCTTC
TRBV15,once,-,TRBJ1-5,CATSRDRAGNQPQHF,TGTGCCACCAGCAGAGATAGGGCGGGCAATCAGCCCCAGCATTTT
TRBV27,-,TRBD1,TRBJ1-2,CASSSLGTVYGYTF,TGTGCCAGCAGTTCCCTCGGGACAGTCTATGGCTACACCTTC
TRBV2,few,TRBD2,TRBJ2-3,CASSSSGGRADTQYF,TGTGCCAGCAGTTCTAGCGGGGGGAGGGCAGATACGCAGTATTTT
TRBV4-2,-,TRBD1,TRBJ1-2,CASSHTGTGANYGYTF,TGTGCCAGCAGCCATACCGGGACAGGAGCTAACTATGGCTACACCTTC